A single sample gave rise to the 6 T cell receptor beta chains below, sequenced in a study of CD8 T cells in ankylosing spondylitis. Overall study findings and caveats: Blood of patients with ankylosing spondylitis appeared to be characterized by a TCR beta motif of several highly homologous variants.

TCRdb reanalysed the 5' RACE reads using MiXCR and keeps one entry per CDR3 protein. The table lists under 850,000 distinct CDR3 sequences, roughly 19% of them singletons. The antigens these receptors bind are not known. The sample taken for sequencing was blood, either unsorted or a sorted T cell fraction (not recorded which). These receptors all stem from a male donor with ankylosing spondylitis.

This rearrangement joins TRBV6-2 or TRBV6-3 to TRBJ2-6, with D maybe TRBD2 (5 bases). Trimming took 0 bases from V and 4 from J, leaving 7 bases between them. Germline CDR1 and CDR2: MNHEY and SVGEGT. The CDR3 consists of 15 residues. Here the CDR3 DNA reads TGTGCCAGCAGTTACTCGGGAGAGGGGGCCAACGTCCTGACTTTC. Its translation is CASSYSGEGANVLTF.

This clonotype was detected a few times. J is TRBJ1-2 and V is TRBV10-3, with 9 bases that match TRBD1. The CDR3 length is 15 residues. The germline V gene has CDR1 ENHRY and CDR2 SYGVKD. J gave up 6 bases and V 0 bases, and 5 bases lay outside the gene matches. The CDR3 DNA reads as TGTGCCATCAGTGAGTCTAGGTGGGACAGGGATGGCTACACCTTC. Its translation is CAISESRWDRDGYTF.

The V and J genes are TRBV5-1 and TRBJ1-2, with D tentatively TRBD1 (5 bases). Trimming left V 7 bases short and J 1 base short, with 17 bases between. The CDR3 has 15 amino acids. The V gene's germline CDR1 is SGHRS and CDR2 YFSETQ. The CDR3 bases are TGCGCCAGCGCGGGGGGATCGGCCCTTAACTATGGCTACACCTTC. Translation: CASAGGSALNYGYTF.

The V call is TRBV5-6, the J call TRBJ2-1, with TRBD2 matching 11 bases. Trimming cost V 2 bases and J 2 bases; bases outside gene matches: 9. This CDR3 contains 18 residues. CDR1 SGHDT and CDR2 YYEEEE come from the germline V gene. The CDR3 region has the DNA TGTGCCAGCAGCTTTAGCGGGAGGGGGAAGCATACCTACAATGAGCAGTTCTTC. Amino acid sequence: CASSFSGRGKHTYNEQFF.

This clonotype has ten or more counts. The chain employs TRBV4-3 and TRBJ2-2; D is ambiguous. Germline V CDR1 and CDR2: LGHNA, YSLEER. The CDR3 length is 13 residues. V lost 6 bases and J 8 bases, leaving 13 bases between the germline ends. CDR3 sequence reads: CASRHTLEGELFF. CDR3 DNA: TGCGCCAGCAGACACACTCTAGAGGGGGAGCTGTTTTTT.

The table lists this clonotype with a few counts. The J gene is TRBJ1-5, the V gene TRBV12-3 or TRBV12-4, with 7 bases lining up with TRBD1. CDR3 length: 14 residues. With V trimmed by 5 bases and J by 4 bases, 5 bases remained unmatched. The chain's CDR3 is CASSRDSQNQPQHF. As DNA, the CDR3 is TGTGCCAGCAGTAGGGACAGTCAAAATCAGCCCCAGCATTTT.